Below, one T cell receptor beta chain is given with its context. This clone came up a few times. Its antigen has not been determined. Base qualities are not recorded, but no much larger clone differs from it by a single base. Within the sample, other DNA sequences also encode this same CDR3. The cohort consisted of 650 to 700 healthy bone marrow donors. Cohort members were all nominally healthy when sampled, although unrecorded immune exposures were likely present. The donor was CMV seropositive and was included in the group of 250 to 300 seropositive cohort members. Every donor gave a peripheral blood sample, and the peripheral blood mononuclear cells from that sample were used for TCR beta sequencing. Genomic DNA extraction from the blood cell samples was performed with the Qiagen DNeasy Blood Extraction Kit. The record originates from a study of cytomegalovirus exposure and HLA in healthy donors (dated by TCRdb to the late 2010s). Describing the broader study: According to an earlier analysis of 587 of the donors, roughly 180 million T cells yielded 100 million or so unique TCR beta sequences and roughly 280 Gb of sequence data. An early release covering 550 to 700 HLA-typed donors comprised approximately 290 gigabases of sequencing data and roughly 86 million unique TCR sequences. Among the roughly 400 genotyped donors, about 85% belonged to the genetic ancestry cluster associated with self-reported Caucasian donors. The study aimed to test whether cataloging public T cell receptors could reveal signatures of past pathogen exposure. The T cell repertoires of 550 to 850 subjects were profiled by immunosequencing and related to cytomegalovirus serostatus. A separate validation cohort of roughly 130 different subjects was used in addition to the roughly 670-subject first cohort. The study combined high-throughput TCR immunosequencing, statistical association of individual TCRs with disease status, and machine learning to predict cytomegalovirus infection status. In a later analysis, previously published TCR beta repertoires from about 640 donors were re-analyzed and high-resolution HLA genotyping was added so that TCR occurrence patterns could be studied. The later analysis used no new phenotypic data to find candidate immune exposures, relying instead on TCR beta sequences and their occurrence across donors. In an earlier analysis of roughly 580 of the donors, high-throughput TCR beta sequencing was used to judge whether each TCR beta V gene segment behaved as functional or pseudogenic. Donor age, sex, ethnicity and CMV serostatus were collected together with the repertoire data. A later genetic analysis used genome-wide SNP genotypes for about 55% of the 666 donors, treating that subset as a discovery cohort. Every repertoire in the discovery cohort had been generated on one and the same sequencing platform. Both class I and class II loci were covered by HLA typing, at four-digit resolution. Typing coverage differed by locus: A, B, C, DRB1 and DQB1 were typed in roughly 620-630 donors, DQA1 in roughly 510, DPA1 in 600 to 610, and DPB1 in roughly 470. Because of strong linkage in the cohort, roughly five DR-DQ haplotypes were treated as single units for association and clustering. On average, roughly 200,000 unique TCR beta nucleotide sequences were sequenced per donor among a few hundred genotyped donors of the cohort, with about 17% of those sequences being non-productive.

The method behind the library was the immunoSEQ multiplex PCR assay. For the multiplex PCR, a mixture combining 60 forward primers for TCR Vbeta segments and 13 reverse primers for TCR Jbeta segments was used. The CDR3 region of rearranged TCR beta genes was amplified from genomic DNA with a multiplex PCR assay. On the Illumina HiSeq System, the amplified TCR beta libraries were sequenced as 87-base-pair reads. As for the authors' bioinformatics: A later analysis counted 75 million to 100 million unique TCR beta chains across the 666 repertoires, and about 10 million of these chains were shared by at least two donors. A nearest-neighbor algorithm error-corrected the raw reads and collapsed the reads into unique sequences, merging closely related sequences to remove PCR and sequencing errors. V, D and J gene segments were assigned by aligning CDR3 sequences to IMGT reference sequences. For a sequence to be retained, at least a six-nucleotide match to both a V gene segment and a J gene segment was required. Rearrangements were called productive when the CDR3 lacked stop codons and stayed in frame with V and J; all others were non-productive. CDR3 was defined by IMGT convention, running from the second conserved V-encoded cysteine to the conserved J-encoded phenylalanine. The earlier analysis of some 540 of the donors excluded any sequence lacking an unambiguous match to a single V gene segment. An earlier analysis of 587 of the donors classified V segments as functional when productive rearrangements were above 56.7% and as segregating when the standard deviation between donors was above 5%. A statistical classification framework was built to diagnose cytomegalovirus status from the catalog of TCR beta chain sequences. In a later analysis, TCR nucleotide sequences were compared against IMGT/GENE-DB human TR gene sequences so that V and J genes could be assigned. In a later analysis, CDR3 sequences and most-parsimonious VDJ recombination scenarios were assigned using the TCRdist pipeline. In a later analysis, every TCR beta chain was defined by the combination of its CDR3 amino acid sequence and its V-gene family, and reads without a unique V-gene family were dropped. In a later analysis, around 650 highly shared, low-generation-probability nucleotide sequences were removed to address suspected cross-contamination and a sequencing artifact. For each public chain, a later analysis derived a clonal expansion index from normalized ranks of inferred template counts within each repertoire. Generation probabilities in a later analysis came from a VDJ recombination model fitted to out-of-frame rearrangements, and those results were checked against IGoR. A later analysis scored TCR-TCR, TCR-HLA and TCR-CMV co-occurrence with hypergeometric tests, applying a repertoire-size bias correction to TCR pairs. To estimate false discovery rates, a later analysis permuted the HLA or CMV assignments 20 times. In a later analysis, co-occurring TCRs were grouped using DBSCAN, and TCRdist sequence similarity was added for clustering within HLA-allele-positive subsets. For co-occurrence clustering, repertoires with fewer than 30,000 or more than 120,000 public chains were excluded, along with 4 to 6 repertoires with anomalous nucleotide sharing. TCRdb stores this immuneACCESS table with in-frame sequences only. Part of the clones is absent; in the studies checked, under half of the shortfall reflects unresolved V genes, and no reason is known for the rest. The DNA gave D and trimming, while V, J and clone size come from that table. The sample table holds 150,000 to 200,000 clones, of which 75% to 80% were seen once. 2.6% of the sample is taken by the ten largest.

Paper-wide results and their limitations: Only TCR beta chains were sequenced in this cohort, and the absence of alpha or paired-chain data limited detectable features. In a later analysis, most CMV-associated TCR beta chains were found to appear HLA-restricted, with HLA associations seemingly driven largely by CMV exposure. Most TCR sequences were seen in very few donors, while some public TCRs were found in many individuals. At a false discovery rate of 0.05, a later analysis linked under 20,000 TCR beta sequences to specific HLA alleles. An earlier analysis of approximately 530 of the donors showed that most TCR beta V segments appeared in productive rearrangements either about 87% or about 30% of the time, which broadly matched IMGT annotations. It was suggested by the authors that the approach could potentially be generalized to other disease states and immunological phenotypes. A later analysis found that TCR association rates varied across HLA loci, with DRB1 alleles showing the most associated TCRs and HLA-C alleles the fewest. When HLA alleles, especially DR and DQ, strongly co-occurred, TCR associations were difficult to assign to individual alleles. Because HLA typing was missing for some donors at each locus, association tests included only the typed subset. Some IMGT-functional V segments, including TRBV6-2 and TRBV6-3, could not be told apart with the 87-base-pair reads, so those segments were excluded. A further reported finding was that TCR beta sequences accurately predicted the HLA-A and HLA-B alleles for most subjects in the first cohort. A later analysis found that HLA-associated TCR beta chains were more clonally expanded and had lower generation probabilities than equally common non-associated chains. The study listed 150 to 200 TCR beta chains as associated with cytomegalovirus. In vitro tests confirmed that a few of the cytomegalovirus-associated TCR beta chains recognize cytomegalovirus antigens. The only immune exposure information available for the cohort was CMV serostatus. In a later genetic analysis, fewer N-insertions in productive TCRs were reported among donors in an Asian-associated ancestry cluster than the roughly 670-donor mean. Correlated functional status among segregating V segments might be attributable to linkage disequilibrium, but an unknown experimental factor could not be ruled out. Over 15 rarely observed V segments, including chromosome 9 orphons, were excluded from the earlier analysis of some 590 of the donors because counts were too low. The sequencing pipeline was judged likely to have produced a cluster of highly shared sequence variants as a technical artifact. Cytomegalovirus status was reported to be diagnosed by the classifier with high specificity and sensitivity in both the original and validation cohorts. A later genetic analysis associated a missense DCLRE1C variant with V-gene and J-gene trimming of TCR beta chains, and an independent cohort replicated the association. In a later analysis, several top co-occurrence clusters were reported to appear linked to parvovirus B19, influenza, CMV and Epstein-Barr virus. Presence/absence analyses assumed roughly uniform sequencing depth across donors, an assumption that may not hold.

CDR1 and CDR2, per the germline V gene, are SGHRS and YFSETQ. Between the V and J ends, shortened by 3 bases and 0 bases respectively, the junction contains 9 bases. Reading from cysteine to phenylalanine, the CDR3 counts 14 amino acids. The kept DNA is CDR3 alone, 42 bases in frame from the first base. This clonotype originated in a middle-aged woman in good health and CMV-seropositive. The sequence joins TRBV5-1 to TRBJ1-2; the D gene cannot be resolved reliably. Sample: PBMCs. This receptor carries the CDR3 CASSSQGANYGYTF. The bases are TGCGCCAGCAGCTCCCAAGGAGCTAACTATGGCTACACCTTC.